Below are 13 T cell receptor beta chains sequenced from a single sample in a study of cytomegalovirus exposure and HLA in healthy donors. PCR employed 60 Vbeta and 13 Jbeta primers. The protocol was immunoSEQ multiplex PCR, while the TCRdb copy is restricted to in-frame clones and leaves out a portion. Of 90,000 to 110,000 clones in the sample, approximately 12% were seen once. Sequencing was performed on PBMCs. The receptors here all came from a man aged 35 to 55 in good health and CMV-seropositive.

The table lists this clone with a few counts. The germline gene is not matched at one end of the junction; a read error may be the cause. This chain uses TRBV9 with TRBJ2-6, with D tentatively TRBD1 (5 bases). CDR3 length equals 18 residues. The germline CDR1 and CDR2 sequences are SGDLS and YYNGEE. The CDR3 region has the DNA TGTGCCAGCAGCGTAGACAGAGAAACCTTCTCTGGGGCCAACTTCCTGACTTTC. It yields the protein CASSVDRETFSGANFLTF.

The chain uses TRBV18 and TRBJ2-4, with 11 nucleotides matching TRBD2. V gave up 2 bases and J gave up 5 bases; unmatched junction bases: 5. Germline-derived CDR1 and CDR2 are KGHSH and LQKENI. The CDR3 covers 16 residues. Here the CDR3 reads CASSPGLAGGENIQYF. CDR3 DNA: TGTGCCAGCTCACCAGGGCTAGCGGGAGGAGAAAACATTCAGTACTTC.

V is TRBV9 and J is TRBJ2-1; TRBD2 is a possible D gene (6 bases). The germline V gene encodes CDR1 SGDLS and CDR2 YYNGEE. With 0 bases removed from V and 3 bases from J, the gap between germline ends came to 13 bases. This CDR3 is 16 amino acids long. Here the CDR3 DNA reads TGTGCCAGCAGCGTAGCTCCGGGAGTGGTCTACAATGAGCAGTTCTTC. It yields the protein CASSVAPGVVYNEQFF.

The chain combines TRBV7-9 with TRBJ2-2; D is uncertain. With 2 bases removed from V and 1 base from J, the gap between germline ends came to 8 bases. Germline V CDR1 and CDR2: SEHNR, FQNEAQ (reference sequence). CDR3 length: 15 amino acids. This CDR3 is CASSLYVRNTGELFF. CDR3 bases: TGTGCCAGCAGCTTATACGTCAGGAACACCGGGGAGCTGTTTTTT.

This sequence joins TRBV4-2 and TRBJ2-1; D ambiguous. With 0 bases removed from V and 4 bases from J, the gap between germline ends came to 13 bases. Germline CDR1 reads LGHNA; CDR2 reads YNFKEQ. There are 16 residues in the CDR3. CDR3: CASSQDPGASYNEQFF. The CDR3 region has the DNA TGTGCCAGCAGCCAAGATCCCGGAGCATCGTACAATGAGCAGTTCTTC.

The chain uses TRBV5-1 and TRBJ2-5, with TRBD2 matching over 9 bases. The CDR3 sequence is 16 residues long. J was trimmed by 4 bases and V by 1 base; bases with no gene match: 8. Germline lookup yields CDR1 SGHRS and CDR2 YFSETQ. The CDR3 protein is CASSLNAGGPGETQYF. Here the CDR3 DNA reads TGCGCCAGCAGCTTGAATGCGGGAGGGCCGGGAGAGACCCAGTACTTC.

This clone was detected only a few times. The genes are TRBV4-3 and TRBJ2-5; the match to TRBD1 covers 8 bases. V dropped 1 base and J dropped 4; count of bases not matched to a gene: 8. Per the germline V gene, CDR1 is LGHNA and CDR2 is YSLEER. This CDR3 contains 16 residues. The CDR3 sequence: CASSQGGDRSRETQYF. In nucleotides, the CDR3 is TGCGCCAGCAGCCAAGGGGGGGACAGGTCAAGAGAGACCCAGTACTTC.

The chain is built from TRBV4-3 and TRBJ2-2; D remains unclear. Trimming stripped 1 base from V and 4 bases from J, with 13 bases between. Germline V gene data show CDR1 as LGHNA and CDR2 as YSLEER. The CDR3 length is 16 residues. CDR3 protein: CASSQGPVTGTGELFF. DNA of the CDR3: TGCGCCAGCAGCCAAGGCCCGGTAACGGGCACCGGGGAGCTGTTTTTT.

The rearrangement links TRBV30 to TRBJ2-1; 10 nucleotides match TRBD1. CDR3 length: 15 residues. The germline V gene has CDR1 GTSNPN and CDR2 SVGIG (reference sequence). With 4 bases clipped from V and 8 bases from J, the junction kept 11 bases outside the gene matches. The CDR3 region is CAWTGQGVFFDEQFF. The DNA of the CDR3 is TGTGCCTGGACTGGACAGGGGGTATTTTTCGATGAGCAGTTCTTC. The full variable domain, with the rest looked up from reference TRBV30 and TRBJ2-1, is SQTIHQWPATLVQPVGSPLSLECTVEGTSNPNLYWYRQAAGRGLQLLFYSVGIGQISSEVPQNLSASRPQDRQFILSSKKLLLSDSGFYLCAWTGQGVFFDEQFFGPGTRLTVL.

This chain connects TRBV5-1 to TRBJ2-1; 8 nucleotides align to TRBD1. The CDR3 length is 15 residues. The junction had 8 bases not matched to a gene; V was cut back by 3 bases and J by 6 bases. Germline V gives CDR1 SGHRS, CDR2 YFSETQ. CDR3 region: CASSSQGAVANEQFF. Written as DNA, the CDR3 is TGCGCCAGCAGCTCCCAGGGGGCGGTAGCCAATGAGCAGTTCTTC.

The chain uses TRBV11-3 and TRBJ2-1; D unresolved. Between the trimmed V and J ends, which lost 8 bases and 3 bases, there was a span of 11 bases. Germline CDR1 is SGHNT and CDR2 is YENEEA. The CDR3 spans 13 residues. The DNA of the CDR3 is TGTGCCAGCGGAGTCAACCTCTACAATGAGCAGTTCTTC. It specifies CASGVNLYNEQFF.

The CDR3 coding sequence is TGTGCCAGCACTGCACAGCACAATGAGCAGTTCTTC. Residues: CASTAQHNEQFF. V is TRBV7-2 and J is TRBJ2-1; no definite D call. CDR1 and CDR2 (germline): SGHTA, FQGNSA. Between the trimmed V and J ends, which lost 7 bases and 5 bases, there was a span of 9 bases. The CDR3 runs 12 residues. Using reference TRBV7-2 and TRBJ2-1 for the parts outside the CDR3, the full variable domain is GAGVSQSPSNKVTEKGKDVELRCDPISGHTALYWYRQSLGQGLEFLIYFQGNSAPDKSGLPSDRFSAERTGGSVSTLTIQRTQQEDSAVYLCASTAQHNEQFFGPGTRLTVL.

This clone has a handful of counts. The CDR3 reads CASSLAQSDGGTEAFF. In DNA form, the CDR3 reads TGCGCCAGCAGCTTGGCGCAGAGTGACGGCGGCACTGAAGCTTTCTTT. J is TRBJ1-1 and V is TRBV5-1, with D unclear. The CDR3 sequence is 16 residues long. The V end lost 0 bases, the J end lost 4 bases, and 16 bases lay between the germline ends. CDR1 and CDR2 (germline): SGHRS, YFSETQ.